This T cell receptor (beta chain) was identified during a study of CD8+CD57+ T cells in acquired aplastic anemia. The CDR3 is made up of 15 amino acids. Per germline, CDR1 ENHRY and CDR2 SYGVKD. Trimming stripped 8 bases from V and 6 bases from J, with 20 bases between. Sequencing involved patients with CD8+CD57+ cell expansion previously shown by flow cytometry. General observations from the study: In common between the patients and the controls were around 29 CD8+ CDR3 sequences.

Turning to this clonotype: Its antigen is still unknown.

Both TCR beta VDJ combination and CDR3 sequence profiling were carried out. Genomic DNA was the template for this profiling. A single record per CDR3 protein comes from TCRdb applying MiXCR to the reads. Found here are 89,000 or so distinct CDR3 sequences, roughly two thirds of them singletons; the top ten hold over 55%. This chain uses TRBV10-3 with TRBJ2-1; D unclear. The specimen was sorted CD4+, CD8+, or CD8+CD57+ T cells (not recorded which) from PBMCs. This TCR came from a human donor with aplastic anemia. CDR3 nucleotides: TGTGCCATCTCAGACGCCGCTGGCGGCTTCAATGAGCAGTTCTTC. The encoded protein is CAISDAAGGFNEQFF.